This section outlines one TCR beta chain sequence together with its context. Its antigen is still unknown. The authors sequenced patients whose flow cytometry had shown CD8+CD57+ cell expansion. These data come from a study of CD8+CD57+ T cells in acquired aplastic anemia. Study-level findings and limits: Patients and controls had in common 25 to 30 CD8+ CDR3 sequences.

The use of genomic DNA as template underpinned the TCR beta VDJ and CDR3 profiling. TCRdb passed the reads through MiXCR, listing each CDR3 protein once. This sample has 150,000 to 200,000 distinct CDR3 sequences; around half occur once, and the top ten carry 8% to 10%. The CDR3 length is 15 residues. Germline V CDR1 and CDR2: SGHTA, FQGNSA. The V end lost 5 bases, the J end lost 4 bases, and 18 bases lay between the germline ends. Sequencing was done on a sample of sorted CD4+, CD8+, or CD8+CD57+ T cells (not recorded which) from PBMCs. This clonotype was sampled from a human donor with aplastic anemia. This chain joins TRBV7-2 and TRBJ2-7, with D perhaps TRBD2 (5 bases). The CDR3 reads CASSIRPSIGYEQYF. The CDR3 bases are TGTGCCAGCAGCATAAGACCTAGCATCGGTTACGAGCAGTACTTC.